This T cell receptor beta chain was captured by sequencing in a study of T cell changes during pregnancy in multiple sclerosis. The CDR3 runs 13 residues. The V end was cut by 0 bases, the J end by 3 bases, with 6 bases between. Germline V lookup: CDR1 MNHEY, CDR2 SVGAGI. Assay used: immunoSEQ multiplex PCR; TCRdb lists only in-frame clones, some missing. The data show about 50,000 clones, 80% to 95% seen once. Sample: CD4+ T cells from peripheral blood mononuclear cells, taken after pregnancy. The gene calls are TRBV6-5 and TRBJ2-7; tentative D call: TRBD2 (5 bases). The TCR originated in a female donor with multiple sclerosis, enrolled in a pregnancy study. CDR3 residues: CASSYSRDYEQYF. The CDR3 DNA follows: TGTGCCAGCAGTTACTCCCGGGACTACGAGCAGTACTTC.